These 23 T cell receptor beta chains came from one sample sequenced in a study of PD-1 blockade in classical Hodgkin lymphoma. Noted time point: cycle 4 day 1 (C4D1), after more than five weeks of nivolumab. After autologous stem cell transplantation all patients relapsed, and prior brentuximab vedotin exposure differed between cohorts. It was by magnetic negative selection that CD8+ T cells were isolated from thawed PBMCs. Using immunoSEQ multiplex PCR, the repertoire was profiled, and TCRdb retains in-frame clones only, with some absent. This table holds roughly 3,000 clones, around 75% found once. Sample: CD8+ T cells from blood, taken before the fourth cycle of nivolumab. These receptors were collected from a human donor with classical Hodgkin lymphoma.

CDR3 region: CASSSVLDLDTQYF. The CDR3 nucleotides read TGTGCCAGCAGCTCGGTACTAGATCTAGATACGCAGTATTTT. The chain uses TRBV11-2 and TRBJ2-3; possible D gene TRBD2, 5 bases. Trimming removed 4 bases from V and 5 bases from J, with 13 bases in between. The CDR3 is 14 residues long. Germline V gives CDR1 SGHAT, CDR2 FQNNGV.

The table lists this clone with a few counts. The V and J genes are TRBV21-1 and TRBJ2-7; the tabulated D call, TRBD1, remains unverified against the DNA. TRBV21-1 is reported as a pseudogene. CDR3 size: 13 residues. The CDR3 coding sequence is TGTGCCAGCAGCAAAAAACAGGGCCACGAGCAGTACTTC. This encodes CASSKKQGHEQYF.

This clone is a singleton in its sample. The chain joins TRBV6-4 to TRBJ2-7, with 9 bases matching TRBD1. The V and J ends lost 5 bases and 1 base, in that order; junction bases with no gene match: 6. CDR1 and CDR2 from the germline V gene are MRHNA and SNTAGT. The CDR3 runs to 15 residues. The CDR3 nucleotides read TGTGCCAGCAGTCCCCGCGGGACAGGGTCCTACGAGCAGTACTTC. This sequence encodes CASSPRGTGSYEQYF.

This chain uses TRBV18 with TRBJ2-2; D gene ambiguous. Germline CDR1 is KGHSH and CDR2 is LQKENI. Trimming removed 5 bases from V and 7 bases from J, with 8 bases in between. The CDR3 contains 12 residues. Written as DNA, the CDR3 is TGTGCCAGCTCATTAACCGACGGGGAGCTGTTTTTT. Residues: CASSLTDGELFF. The full variable domain, rest sourced from reference TRBV18 and TRBJ2-2, is NAGVMQNPRHLVRRRGQEARLRCSPMKGHSHVYWYRQLPEEGLKFMVYLQKENIIDESGMPKERFSAEFPKEGPSILRIQQVVRGDSAAYFCASSLTDGELFFGEGSRLTVL.

The gene calls are TRBV25-1 and TRBJ1-2; no reliable D call. Germline values: CDR1 MGHDK, CDR2 SYGVNS. This CDR3 region has 15 residues. The V end lost 3 bases, the J end lost 8 bases, and 19 bases lay between the germline ends. This CDR3 is CASSEEFDFRKGYTF. CDR3 bases: TGTGCCAGCAGTGAGGAGTTTGATTTCCGGAAGGGCTACACCTTC.

The CDR3 loop is CASSQDRASSYEQYF. DNA of the CDR3: TGCGCCAGCAGCCAAGACCGAGCCAGCTCCTACGAGCAGTACTTC. The chain has TRBV4-3 and TRBJ2-7; no reliable D call. The CDR3 length is 15 residues. Germline V gene sequence: CDR1 LGHNA, CDR2 YSLEER. The germline V and J ends were trimmed by 0 bases and 0 bases, with 9 bases remaining between them.

The chain has TRBV7-9 and TRBJ1-4; possibly TRBD1 for D (5 bases). V shed 4 bases and J shed 3 bases, with 21 bases lying between them. The V gene's germline CDR1 is SEHNR and CDR2 FQNEAQ (reference sequence). The CDR3 covers 18 residues. The CDR3 DNA reads as TGTGCCAGCAGCTACTCACAGGCAGAAGAAGGGGCTAATGAAAAACTGTTTTTT. The encoded protein is CASSYSQAEEGANEKLFF.

The chain couples TRBV7-8 to TRBJ2-3; D is uncertain. This CDR3 contains 17 residues. V shed 3 bases and J shed 0 bases, with 16 bases lying between them. The germline CDR1 and CDR2 sequences are SGHVS and FQNEAQ. The CDR3: CASSFSQWGFSTDTQYF. In nucleotides, the CDR3 is TGTGCCAGCAGCTTTTCACAATGGGGTTTTAGCACAGATACGCAGTATTTT.

The CDR3 is CASTLTGRGRAEAFF. CDR3 nucleotide sequence: TGTGCCAGCACCCTAACGGGGAGGGGGAGGGCTGAAGCTTTCTTT. The chain employs TRBV28 and TRBJ1-1, with D perhaps TRBD1 (6 bases). V gave up 7 bases and J gave up 6 bases, with 21 bases separating them. There are 15 residues in the CDR3. CDR1 MDHEN and CDR2 SYDVKM come from the germline V gene.

This clone has a single count. This rearrangement joins TRBV7-6 to TRBJ1-5; D may be TRBD1 (5 bases). Deletions cut 4 bases from V and 3 bases from J, with 25 bases between. In germline, CDR1 is SGHVS, CDR2 FNYEAQ. The CDR3 totals 19 residues. The CDR3 DNA follows: TGTGCCAGCAGCTCACACCCTCCACGGGGCCCGGGAGACAATCAGCCCCAGCATTTT. Its translation: CASSSHPPRGPGDNQPQHF. Based on the CDR3 plus reference TRBV7-6 and TRBJ1-5, the full variable domain is GAGVSQSPRYKVTKRGQDVALRCDPISGHVSLYWYRQALGQGPEFLTYFNYEAQQDKSGLPNDRFSAERPEGSISTLTIQRTEQRDSAMYRCASSSHPPRGPGDNQPQHFGDGTRLSIL.

This sequence joins TRBV7-2 and TRBJ2-7; possibly TRBD1 or TRBD2 for D (5 bases each). Germline V gene sequence: CDR1 SGHTA, CDR2 FQGNSA. CDR3 size: 13 residues. V was trimmed by 10 bases and J by 0 bases, leaving 13 bases between them. The CDR3 is CATREGSSYEQYF. Written as DNA, the CDR3 is TGTGCCACTCGAGAGGGGAGCTCCTACGAGCAGTACTTC.

CDR3 in amino acids: CASRDPGLAGAAYEQYF. CDR3 coding DNA: TGTGCCAGCAGAGATCCGGGACTAGCGGGGGCCGCATACGAGCAGTACTTC. The chain links TRBV2 to TRBJ2-7; 14 bases line up with TRBD2. The germline V gene has CDR1 SNHLY and CDR2 FYNNEI. The CDR3 covers 17 residues. V trimming: 6 bases; J trimming: 4 bases; junction bases outside the gene matches: 11.

The chain has TRBV28 and TRBJ1-5; D might be TRBD1 (6 bases). V dropped 6 bases and J dropped 0 bases, with 15 bases sitting between them. CDR1 is MDHEN, CDR2 SYDVKM, per germline. There are 16 residues in the CDR3. CDR3 nucleotide sequence: TGTGCCAGCAGAACTACAGGGTCTTATAGCAATCAGCCCCAGCATTTT. This codes for CASRTTGSYSNQPQHF.

The chain couples TRBV18 to TRBJ2-5; TRBD1 matches 9 bases. V lost 4 bases to trimming and J lost 1 base; unmatched junction nucleotides: 10. The CDR3 consists of 17 residues. Germline loops: CDR1 KGHSH, CDR2 LQKENI. This CDR3 reads CASSRTPGTGIQETQYF. Written as DNA, the CDR3 is TGTGCCAGCTCACGGACCCCCGGGACAGGGATCCAAGAGACCCAGTACTTC.

This chain connects TRBV2 to TRBJ1-2; possible D gene TRBD1, 5 bases. The V and J ends lost 7 bases and 7 bases respectively, with 22 bases between them. The CDR3 has 15 residues. Germline CDR1 is SNHLY and CDR2 is FYNNEI. Written as DNA, the CDR3 is TGTGCCAGCACTCGAGATAGGTCCCCAAGGGGTGGCTACACCTTC. Translated: CASTRDRSPRGGYTF.

The V call is TRBV4-3, the J call TRBJ2-1, with 13 bases identical to TRBD2. CDR1 and CDR2 from the germline V gene are LGHNA and YSLEER. The length of the CDR3 is 18 residues. V lost 3 bases and J lost 7; bases outside the gene matches: 12. The CDR3 DNA reads TGCGCCAGCAGCCAGGGGAGACTAGCGGGGGGCTGGGGAAATGAGCAGTTCTTC. Translating it yields CASSQGRLAGGWGNEQFF.

The chain carries TRBV9 and TRBJ2-7; 9 bases are shared with TRBD1. The CDR3 spans 13 residues. Germline CDR1 is SGDLS and CDR2 is YYNGEE. The V gene end was trimmed by 10 bases and the J gene end by 2 bases; junction bases not matched to a gene: 7. The CDR3 DNA follows: TGTGCCTCCGGGACAGGGCCTGCCTACGAGCAGTACTTC. It specifies CASGTGPAYEQYF.

The genes are TRBV7-3 and TRBJ2-1; 7 bases line up with TRBD1. CDR3 length: 15 residues. J was trimmed by 6 bases and V by 5 bases; bases with no gene match: 10. CDR1 SGHTA and CDR2 FQGTGA come from the germline V gene. The CDR3 bases are TGTGCCAGCAGCCTATACCGGACAGGCGGCAATGAGCAGTTCTTC. Encoded protein: CASSLYRTGGNEQFF.

There are a few counts of this clone. The CDR3 loop is CASSLDSYSNQPQHF. CDR3 coding DNA: TGTGCCAGCAGCTTAGACAGCTATAGCAATCAGCCCCAGCATTTT. This sequence joins TRBV7-2 and TRBJ1-5; D ambiguous. Germline V gene data show CDR1 as SGHTA and CDR2 as FQGNSA. Trimming removed 1 base at V and 0 bases at J, with 7 bases between. CDR3 length: 15 residues. Filled out from reference TRBV7-2 and TRBJ1-5, the complete variable domain reads GAGVSQSPSNKVTEKGKDVELRCDPISGHTALYWYRQSLGQGLEFLIYFQGNSAPDKSGLPSDRFSAERTGGSVSTLTIQRTQQEDSAVYLCASSLDSYSNQPQHFGDGTRLSIL.

The gene calls are TRBV7-9 and TRBJ1-4; tentative D call: TRBD1 (6 bases). This CDR3 contains 15 residues. The germline V gene has CDR1 SEHNR and CDR2 FQNEAQ (reference sequence). V lost 6 bases, J lost 8 bases, and 19 bases lay in between. In DNA form, the CDR3 reads TGTGCCAGCAGTAGGGGGGCAGGACACGACGAAAAACTGTTTTTT. It codes for CASSRGAGHDEKLFF.

The chain employs TRBV6-6 and TRBJ2-7; D remains unclear. This CDR3 comprises 13 residues. The ends were cut back, 0 bases at V and 5 bases at J, with 8 bases in the middle. Germline V gene sequence: CDR1 MNHNY, CDR2 SVGAGI (reference sequence). The CDR3 DNA reads as TGTGCCAGCAGTTACTCGAACGGAGACGAGCAGTACTTC. Translated, it gives CASSYSNGDEQYF.

This clone was observed a few times. The rearrangement links TRBV4-3 to TRBJ2-7, with 12 bases that match TRBD1. With V trimmed by 1 base and J by 4 bases, 5 bases remained unmatched. Germline-derived CDR1 and CDR2 are LGHNA and YSLEER. The CDR3 contains 16 residues. The chain's CDR3 is CASSQAPGQGAYEQYF. The CDR3 coding sequence is TGCGCCAGCAGCCAAGCGCCGGGACAGGGGGCGTACGAGCAGTACTTC.

The V gene is TRBV7-6, the J gene TRBJ2-7, with D tentatively TRBD2 (6 bases). The ends were cut back, 5 bases at V and 3 bases at J, with 17 bases in the middle. The CDR3 runs to 15 residues. CDR1 is SGHVS, CDR2 FNYEAQ, per germline. The CDR3 nucleotides are TGTGCCAGCAGCCCTCGGGGAGGCGGTTACTACGAGCAGTACTTC. Translation gives CASSPRGGGYYEQYF. Based on the CDR3 plus reference TRBV7-6 and TRBJ2-7, the full variable domain is GAGVSQSPRYKVTKRGQDVALRCDPISGHVSLYWYRQALGQGPEFLTYFNYEAQQDKSGLPNDRFSAERPEGSISTLTIQRTEQRDSAMYRCASSPRGGGYYEQYFGPGTRLTVT.